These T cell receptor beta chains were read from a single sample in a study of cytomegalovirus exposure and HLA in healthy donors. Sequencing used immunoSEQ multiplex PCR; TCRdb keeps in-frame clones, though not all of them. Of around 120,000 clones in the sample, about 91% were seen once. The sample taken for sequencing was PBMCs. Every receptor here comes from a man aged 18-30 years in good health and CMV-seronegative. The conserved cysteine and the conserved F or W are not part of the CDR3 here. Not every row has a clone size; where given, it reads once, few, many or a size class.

CDR3: ASSRGAVTDTQY
size: once
V: TRBV11-3

CDR3: ASSLAAGSGSEF
size: -
V: TRBV5-1

CDR3: ASSQDRVSEAF
size: -
V: TRBV4-3

CDR3: ASIRGSTGELF
size: -
V: TRBV28

CDR3: ASTGVNEQF
size: -
V: TRBV25-1

CDR3: ASSNHLRGYGYT
size: -
V: TRBV19

CDR3: ATRNAGEETQY
size: -
V: TRBV15

CDR3: ASISDGQGANGYT
size: once
V: TRBV2

CDR3: ASSLMGPPNQPQH
size: -
V: TRBV28

CDR3: ATSVVAGGNEQF
size: -
V: TRBV25-1

CDR3: ASSLGIQGNNEQF
size: -
V: TRBV7-9

CDR3: ASSLVSYGGSVSDTQY
size: once
V: TRBV5-1

CDR3: ASTGRQGNEKLF
size: -
V: TRBV27

CDR3: ASRPGAQRETQY
size: -
V: TRBV6-6

CDR3: ASSAGTSGERAYNEQF
size: -
V: TRBV9

CDR3: STREQETQY
size: -
V: TRBV20-1

CDR3: ASSQEGQSSGNTIY
size: -
V: TRBV4-2

CDR3: ASSQERGVFTQY
size: -
V: TRBV14

CDR3: ASSLGAGNSPLH
size: once
V: TRBV7-9

CDR3: ASRGNYEQY
size: few
V: TRBV28

CDR3: ASSWASKTGPNSPLH
size: -
V: TRBV11-2

CDR3: ASSQVDKANTGELF
size: -
V: TRBV4-3

CDR3: ASSPGSDRIYGYT
size: -
V: TRBV18

CDR3: ASSLPLTSVDTQY
size: -
V: TRBV28

CDR3: ASSTGTSNTGELF
size: -
V: TRBV6-1

CDR3: ASSIPLNEQF
size: -
V: TRBV19

CDR3: ASRGLAGGYNEQF
size: once
V: TRBV7-2

CDR3: ASSLMAGTPGYT
size: -
V: TRBV19

CDR3: ASSSDRGTYEQY
size: -
V: TRBV7-9

CDR3: ASRETGPKNTEAF
size: -
V: TRBV5-1

CDR3: ASKLETEAF
size: -
V: TRBV5-1

CDR3: ASSLEQGVVYEQY
size: -
V: TRBV7-2

CDR3: AWRWTGNTEAF
size: -
V: TRBV30

CDR3: ASSQTSGSFPEQF
size: -
V: TRBV5-6

CDR3: ASSPRDRNTEAF
size: -
V: TRBV6-5

CDR3: ASSTMNTEAF
size: few
V: TRBV6-5

CDR3: ASSRGAVAEAF
size: -
V: TRBV6-5

CDR3: ASSQLGKTPFNEKLF
size: once
V: TRBV5-6

CDR3: ASSLWTAYEQY
size: -
V: TRBV5-1

CDR3: ASSLRGGATEAF
size: -
V: TRBV28

CDR3: ASSSQMNTEAF
size: -
V: TRBV11-2

CDR3: ASSSPREQF
size: -
V: TRBV28

CDR3: ASSTGPRGYT
size: -
V: TRBV6-5